A single sample is the source of the 13 T cell receptor beta chains below, sequenced in a study of cytomegalovirus exposure and HLA in healthy donors. Primers included in the PCR were 60 Vbeta and 13 Jbeta primers. TCRdb's table, derived via immunoSEQ multiplex PCR, lists solely in-frame clones and lacks some. Of about 200,000 clones detected, approximately 78% appear once; the ten largest clones hold 6.5%. The sequenced sample consisted of PBMCs. Receptors were obtained from a woman aged 45-65 years in good health and CMV-seropositive.

The rearrangement uses TRBV19 and TRBJ2-1, with 7 bases identical to TRBD1. CDR1 is LNHDA, CDR2 SQIVND, per germline (reference sequence). This CDR3 is 14 amino acids long. Trimming at V came to 0 bases and at J to 7 bases, leaving 3 bases not matched to a gene. The CDR3 sequence: CASSIEDRTNEQFF. CDR3 nucleotide sequence: TGTGCCAGTAGTATAGAGGACAGGACTAATGAGCAGTTCTTC.

This clone showed up just once. The chain couples TRBV27 to TRBJ2-1, with 8 bases that match TRBD2. The germline V gene has CDR1 MNHEY and CDR2 SMNVEV (reference sequence). Unmatched junction bases numbered 5, after V lost 5 bases and J lost 2 bases. The CDR3 has 15 amino acids. The CDR3 DNA sequence: TGTGCCAGCAGTGCCAGAGCGGGGGCCTACAATGAGCAGTTCTTC. Residues: CASSARAGAYNEQFF.

On this clone: One junction end disagrees with the germline gene, perhaps due to a read error. CDR3 bases: TGTGCCACCAGCAGGACTAGCGGGGGGGAGGGGGCCAACGGCCTGACTTTC. It codes for CATSRTSGGEGANGLTF. This chain joins TRBV15 and TRBJ2-6, with 14 bases identical to TRBD2. Germline V gene data show CDR1 as LNHNV and CDR2 as YYDKDF (reference sequence). The CDR3 contains 17 residues.

The chain is built from TRBV2 and TRBJ2-3; possible D gene TRBD2, 6 bases. The CDR3 spans 15 residues. Trimming cost V 2 bases and J 4 bases, with 13 bases left between them. The germline gives CDR1 SNHLY, CDR2 FYNNEI. CDR3 bases: TGTGCCAGCAGTGAACTGCGGGAAGGGCCAGATACGCAGTATTTT. It translates to CASSELREGPDTQYF.

The chain uses TRBV19 and TRBJ1-5, with TRBD1 matching over 10 bases. V shed 10 bases and J 1 base; nucleotides not matched to a gene: 7. Looked up from germline, CDR1 is LNHDA and CDR2 is SQIVND (reference sequence). The CDR3 extends over 15 amino acids. CDR3 bases: TGTGCCACTTCGGACAGGGGGTTAAGCAATCAGCCCCAGCATTTT. This translates into CATSDRGLSNQPQHF.

In its sample, this clone was seen once. The genes are TRBV5-1 and TRBJ1-3, with a weak D call TRBD1 (6 bases). Germline CDR1 SGHRS, CDR2 YFSETQ. Trimming took off 5 bases at V and 0 bases at J, with 9 bases between the two ends. This CDR3 comprises 14 residues. CDR3 loop: CASSRDNSGNTIYF. As DNA, the CDR3 is TGCGCCAGCAGTCGGGACAACTCTGGAAACACCATATATTTT.

Points on this clone: Other DNA sequences of this sample code for an identical CDR3. The genes are TRBV28 and TRBJ1-4; 9 positions agree with TRBD1. J lost 8 bases, V lost 6 bases, and 7 bases had no gene match. The CDR3 totals 14 residues. Germline V CDR1 and CDR2: MDHEN, SYDVKM. CDR3 region: CASSLGQGSEKLFF. Written as DNA, the CDR3 is TGTGCCAGCAGCCTGGGACAGGGTAGCGAAAAACTGTTTTTT.

The gene calls are TRBV10-2 and TRBJ1-5; perhaps TRBD1 as D (5 bases). Germline V lookup: CDR1 WSHSY, CDR2 SAAADI. V was pared by 0 bases and J by 5 bases, with 8 bases between. CDR3 size: 14 residues. The CDR3 bases are TGCGCCAGCAGTGAGTCGACGGGGGATCAGCCCCAGCATTTT. Protein sequence: CASSESTGDQPQHF.

This chain connects TRBV10-2 to TRBJ1-6, with TRBD1 matching 10 bases. After removal of 2 bases from V and 4 bases from J, the junction contained 20 bases not matched to a gene. The CDR3 sequence is 22 residues long. Per the germline V gene, CDR1 is WSHSY and CDR2 is SAAADI. This CDR3 is CASSEGALRTGGLRGYNSPLHF. The CDR3 DNA sequence: TGCGCCAGCAGTGAGGGGGCCTTAAGGACAGGGGGGTTGAGAGGTTATAATTCACCCCTCCACTTT.

Points on this clone: At one boundary the junction diverges from the germline segment, which might be a read error. This chain joins TRBV7-9 and TRBJ2-1, with D perhaps TRBD2 (6 bases). CDR3 length equals 19 residues. Looked up from germline, CDR1 is SEHNR and CDR2 is FQNEAQ (reference sequence). The CDR3 DNA reads TGTTCCAGCAGCCCAAATCGAGCCGAGCGGGCAAGCTCCTACAATGAGCAGTTCTTC. Encoded protein: CSSSPNRAERASSYNEQFF.

The CDR3 region has the DNA TGTGCCAGCAGCGAAAGCGGGGCTAGCACAGATACGCAGTATTTT. Its protein is CASSESGASTDTQYF. This sequence joins TRBV7-2 and TRBJ2-3, with TRBD2 matching 7 bases. V lost 5 bases to trimming and J lost 0 bases; unmatched junction nucleotides: 5. CDR3 length: 15 amino acids. Germline assignment: CDR1 SGHTA and CDR2 FQGNSA.

This clone turned up a few times. This chain connects TRBV28 to TRBJ1-4; tentatively, D is TRBD1 (6 bases). V gave up 3 bases and J gave up 10 bases, with 21 bases separating them. Germline lookup yields CDR1 MDHEN and CDR2 SYDVKM. CDR3 length equals 16 residues. CDR3 DNA sequence: TGTGCCAGCAGTTTCAATCCCCAAGGAACAGGGACAAAACTGTTTTTT. Translating it yields CASSFNPQGTGTKLFF.

This clone was counted a single time. This chain uses TRBV7-9 with TRBJ2-5; 8 nucleotides line up with TRBD2. J was trimmed by 1 base and V by 5 bases; bases with no gene match: 9. Germline lookup yields CDR1 SEHNR and CDR2 FQNEAQ (reference sequence). This CDR3 comprises 16 residues. The CDR3 bases are TGTGCCAGCAGCGAAATAGCGGGAAGCTTCCAAGAGACCCAGTACTTC. This gives the protein CASSEIAGSFQETQYF.